This TCR beta chain was sequenced in a study of shared clonotypes between healthy human individuals. Researchers partitioned CD4+ cells into CD45RA+ naive and CD45RA-negative memory subsets. Genomic DNA belonging to each subset was distributed in equal measure over several immunoSEQ plates. Only in-frame clones appear in the TCRdb table, and some are missing; sequencing was by immunoSEQ multiplex PCR. In the table there are 2 million to 2.5 million clones, under 97% of which are singletons. The TCR sequence derives from a man aged 18 to 35 in good health. The sequenced sample was naive CD4+ T cells sorted from blood. The subset denotes: CD45RA+ positively selected.

The CDR3 loop reads CASSERAHTYNEQFF. For the CDR3, the DNA is TGCGCCAGCAGTGAGCGAGCGCACACGTACAATGAGCAGTTCTTC. This chain joins TRBV10-1 and TRBJ2-1; the D is unclear. V lost 2 bases to trimming and J lost 4 bases, with 12 bases between them. Germline assignment: CDR1 WNHNN and CDR2 SYGVQD (reference sequence). The CDR3 runs 15 residues.